Listed below are T cell receptor beta chains from one sample, sequenced in a study of blood T cell repertoires in COVID-19. TCRdb keeps only in-frame clones here, not all; method: immunoSEQ multiplex PCR. The data hold a few hundred thousand clones, with 83% observed a single time. Sequenced sample: peripheral blood. These receptors were obtained from a woman aged 25 to 39 with COVID-19, enrolled during active disease. Both conserved end residues are part of each CDR3. The order of the fields is CDR3 protein, CDR3 DNA, clone size, V gene, J gene, D gene. The D gene is left open where the match is weak. Not all rows give a size; the values are once, few, many and, for expanded clones, a class.

CDR3: CASSLGGGQGGGYTF
DNA: TGTGCCAGCAGCTTGGGCGGGGGGCAAGGCGGTGGCTACACCTTC
size: once
V: TRBV5-6
J: TRBJ1-2
D: NA

CDR3: CATSRAQETQYF
DNA: TGTGCCACCAGCAGAGCTCAAGAGACCCAGTACTTC
size: NA
V: TRBV15
J: TRBJ2-5
D: NA

CDR3: CASSFDSVTEAFF
DNA: TGTGCCAGCAGTTTTGACTCAGTCACTGAAGCTTTCTTT
size: NA
V: TRBV12-3/TRBV12-4
J: TRBJ1-1
D: NA

CDR3: CASSQERQGKSMRGYTF
DNA: TGCGCCAGCAGCCAAGAAAGGCAGGGGAAAAGTATGAGGGGCTACACCTTC
size: NA
V: TRBV4-3
J: TRBJ1-2
D: NA

CDR3: CASSSWTANTEAFF
DNA: TGTGCCAGCAGCTCTTGGACTGCCAACACTGAAGCTTTCTTT
size: NA
V: TRBV9
J: TRBJ1-1
D: NA

CDR3: CASSYRGSWGEQFF
DNA: TGTGCCAGCAGTTACAGGGGTAGCTGGGGTGAGCAGTTCTTC
size: NA
V: TRBV6-2/TRBV6-3
J: TRBJ2-1
D: NA

CDR3: CASSLPSSSYEQYF
DNA: TGCGCCAGCAGCTTGCCCAGTTCCTCCTACGAGCAGTACTTC
size: NA
V: TRBV5-1
J: TRBJ2-7
D: NA

CDR3: CASSQDPPNFYNSPLHF
DNA: TGTGCCAGCAGCCAAGATCCACCAAACTTCTATAATTCACCCCTCCACTTT
size: many
V: TRBV14
J: TRBJ1-6
D: NA

CDR3: CASSHEREGLSFYTGELFF
DNA: TGTGCCAGCAGCCACGAAAGAGAGGGACTCTCCTTTTACACCGGGGAGCTGTTTTTT
size: NA
V: TRBV14
J: TRBJ2-2
D: NA

CDR3: CASKLVGQGATSNQPQHF
DNA: TGTGCCAGCAAACTTGTAGGACAGGGGGCGACCAGCAATCAGCCCCAGCATTTT
size: NA
V: TRBV28
J: TRBJ1-5
D: TRBD1